A single sample is the source of the 19 T cell receptor beta chains below, sequenced in a study of cytomegalovirus exposure and HLA in healthy donors. This PCR relied on a set of 60 Vbeta primers and 13 Jbeta primers. TCRdb keeps only in-frame clones here, not all; method: immunoSEQ multiplex PCR. The sample shows 120,000 or so clones, 75% of them seen only once. Sequencing was done on a sample of PBMCs. The receptors here all came from a woman in her 50s in good health and CMV-seronegative.

This clone was picked up a small number of times. The V and J genes are TRBV5-1 and TRBJ2-1; D is perhaps TRBD1 (5 bases). The V end lost 4 bases, the J end lost 7 bases, and 15 bases lay between the germline ends. Germline assignment: CDR1 SGHRS and CDR2 YFSETQ. This CDR3 has 14 residues. The chain's CDR3 is CASSLARAGNEQFF. CDR3 sequence (DNA): TGCGCCAGCAGCCTGGCCAGGGCCGGGAATGAGCAGTTCTTC.

This clone was recorded once. The rearrangement links TRBV11-2 to TRBJ2-5; D perhaps matches TRBD2 (5 bases). The CDR3 has 14 amino acids. Germline CDR1 is SGHAT and CDR2 is FQNNGV. Trimming shortened V by 1 base and J by 7 bases, and 13 bases separated the two germline ends. As DNA, the CDR3 is TGTGCCAGCAGCTTAGCGGGGTGGGCGGGGACCCAGTACTTC. This sequence encodes CASSLAGWAGTQYF.

The chain uses TRBV11-3 and TRBJ2-7, with D possibly matching TRBD1 (6 bases). Germline V lookup: CDR1 SGHNT, CDR2 YENEEA. Trimming pared 6 bases from V and 0 bases from J, leaving 12 bases between. The CDR3 length is 14 residues. The CDR3 DNA sequence: TGTGCCAGCAGTCCCGGACAGCTCTCCTACGAGCAGTACTTC. Translated, it gives CASSPGQLSYEQYF.

The chain couples TRBV5-5 to TRBJ1-5; D unclear. V lost 6 bases and J lost 4, with 8 bases in between. The CDR3 is 12 amino acids. The germline V gene has CDR1 SGHKS and CDR2 YYEKEE (reference sequence). As DNA, the CDR3 is TGTGCCAGCAAACGAACAAATCAGCCCCAGCATTTT. This gives the protein CASKRTNQPQHF.

In this sample, this clone turned up a few times. The same CDR3 can be traced to other DNA sequences in this sample. The V and J genes are TRBV7-3 and TRBJ2-3, with D perhaps TRBD2 (6 bases). CDR1 and CDR2 (germline): SGHTA, FQGTGA. The CDR3 totals 14 residues. Trimming removed 4 bases at V and 1 base at J, with 9 bases between. The CDR3 nucleotides read TGTGCCAGCAGCTCCTCGGGGGGCACAGATACGCAGTATTTT. This codes for CASSSSGGTDTQYF.

V gene TRBV7-3 combines with J gene TRBJ2-1; 8 bases agree with TRBD2. This CDR3 is built from 14 residues. Per the germline V gene, CDR1 is SGHTA and CDR2 is FQGTGA. V was clipped by 3 bases and J by 5 bases; unmatched bases: 3. CDR3 in DNA: TGTGCCAGCAGCTTGAGTAGCGGGAACAATGAGCAGTTCTTC. As protein: CASSLSSGNNEQFF.

This sequence joins TRBV28 and TRBJ2-7; D is perhaps TRBD2 (5 bases). This CDR3 is built from 15 residues. The germline V gene has CDR1 MDHEN and CDR2 SYDVKM. V lost 2 bases and J lost 2, with 13 bases in between. CDR3 protein: CASSLRGRRPYEQYF. Written as DNA, the CDR3 is TGTGCCAGCAGTTTAAGAGGGAGACGCCCCTACGAGCAGTACTTC.

For the CDR3, the DNA is TGTGCCATCACCGGGACTAGCGGTTACAATGAGCAGTTCTTC. Translated, it gives CAITGTSGYNEQFF. The chain has TRBV2 and TRBJ2-1; 11 nucleotides align to TRBD2. J gave up 4 bases and V 10 bases, and 6 bases lay outside the gene matches. Per germline, CDR1 SNHLY and CDR2 FYNNEI. This CDR3 comprises 14 residues.

The chain joins TRBV6-1 to TRBJ1-4, with 9 bases lining up with TRBD1. V lost 5 bases, J lost 6 bases, and 7 bases stayed unmatched. This CDR3 has 15 amino acids. CDR1 and CDR2 (germline): MNHNS, SASEGT. The CDR3 nucleotides are TGTGCCAGCAGTCCACAGGGGGCATCTTATGAAAAACTGTTTTTT. It is translated as CASSPQGASYEKLFF.

This clone came up once. The rearrangement uses TRBV4-2 and TRBJ2-5, with 9 bases matching TRBD2. The closer fit of TRBJ2-7 to the DNA end suggests the J call may be wrong. Germline V gene data show CDR1 as LGHNA and CDR2 as YNFKEQ. This CDR3 contains 14 residues. The CDR3 region has the DNA TGTGCCAGCAGCCGGACTAGCGAGCGCTACGAGCAGTACTTC. This translates into CASSRTSERYEQYF.

This chain uses TRBV11-2 with TRBJ1-2, with TRBD1 as a possible D gene (5 bases). V dropped 5 bases and J dropped 8 bases, with 15 bases sitting between them. Germline-derived CDR1 and CDR2 are SGHAT and FQNNGV. The CDR3 totals 13 residues. Written as DNA, the CDR3 is TGTGCCAGCAGCCCCCTCGGACAAGGAGGCTACACCTTC. Amino acid sequence: CASSPLGQGGYTF.

V usage is TRBV9 and J usage is TRBJ2-5, with D perhaps matching TRBD2 (6 bases). V was pared by 2 bases and J by 5 bases, with 22 bases between. CDR3 size: 17 residues. Germline CDR1 is SGDLS and CDR2 is YYNGEE. In DNA, the CDR3 is TGTGCCAGCAGCGTCGGGACTCACACCTCCCGTCGGGAGACCCAGTACTTC. It specifies CASSVGTHTSRRETQYF.

The chain recombines TRBV19 with TRBJ1-1, with D unclear. Germline V CDR1 and CDR2: LNHDA, SQIVND (reference sequence). Trimming took off 7 bases at V and 1 base at J, with 19 bases between the two ends. CDR3 length: 16 amino acids. Written as DNA, the CDR3 is TGTGCCAGTATTAGATCTTCTACCCTTTCGAACACTGAAGCTTTCTTT. It specifies CASIRSSTLSNTEAFF.

This clone has just one count. CDR3 loop: CASTYSGQLNTEAFF. The CDR3 bases are TGTGCCAGTACCTACTCCGGACAGTTGAACACTGAAGCTTTCTTT. The chain employs TRBV6-7 and TRBJ1-1, with D tentatively TRBD1 (6 bases). TRBV6-7 falls under the ORF class, with uncertain function. The V end lost 9 bases, the J end lost 0 bases, and 17 bases lay between the germline ends. CDR3 length: 15 amino acids.

This clone was recorded once. V is TRBV5-4 and J is TRBJ2-1; 9 positions match TRBD2. The CDR3 has 20 amino acids. J lost 7 bases, V lost 2 bases, and 22 bases had no gene match. The V gene's germline CDR1 is SGHNT and CDR2 YYREEE (reference sequence). The CDR3 DNA is TGTGCCAGCAGCTTATACACCTATCCCATCGCGGGAGGGGTGGGGAATGAGCAGTTCTTC. Translated: CASSLYTYPIAGGVGNEQFF.

The V call is TRBV30, the J call TRBJ2-7, with 8 bases fitting TRBD2. Germline V gives CDR1 GTSNPN, CDR2 SVGIG (reference sequence). Unmatched junction bases numbered 13, after V lost 3 bases and J lost 3 bases. The length of the CDR3 is 16 residues. The CDR3 DNA follows: TGTGCCTGGAGCGACCGCAGGTGGAGCGGGAGCTACGAGCAGTACTTC. Translating gives CAWSDRRWSGSYEQYF.

This chain connects TRBV11-2 to TRBJ2-7, with D unclear. V dropped 2 bases and J dropped 4 bases, with 3 bases sitting between them. CDR1 is SGHAT and CDR2 is FQNNGV in the germline V gene. CDR3 length: 11 residues. CDR3 residues: CASSLIYEQYF. The CDR3 region has the DNA TGTGCCAGCAGCTTAATATACGAGCAGTACTTC.

The J gene is TRBJ2-1, the V gene TRBV28; 8 nucleotides match TRBD1. The CDR3 is 15 amino acids. Germline CDR1 reads MDHEN; CDR2 reads SYDVKM. V shed 2 bases, J shed 9 bases, and the junction held 9 bases outside the gene matches. The CDR3 reads CASSLMRTGYGEQFF. For the CDR3, the DNA is TGTGCCAGCAGTTTAATGAGGACAGGGTATGGTGAGCAGTTCTTC.

This clone was counted only a few times. The chain joins TRBV28 to TRBJ1-2, with 7 nucleotides matching TRBD1. CDR3 length: 14 amino acids. V was clipped by 3 bases and J by 4 bases; unmatched bases: 5. Germline CDR1 and CDR2: MDHEN and SYDVKM. The CDR3 bases are TGTGCCAGCAGTTTGGAAACAGGGGTCTATGGCTACACCTTC. Translating it yields CASSLETGVYGYTF.